A single sample is the source of the 2 T cell receptor beta chains below, sequenced in a study of blood T cell repertoires in COVID-19. Sequencing used immunoSEQ multiplex PCR; TCRdb keeps in-frame clones, though not all of them. The sample includes just over 300,000 clones, over 85% of them seen just once. Material: peripheral blood. The source is a woman in her twenties or thirties with COVID-19, enrolled during active disease.

The chain uses TRBV5-4 and TRBJ1-3, with a tentative D call TRBD1 (6 bases). Trimming took off 2 bases at V and 3 bases at J, with 12 bases between the two ends. The CDR3 loop spans 15 amino acids. Per germline, CDR1 SGHNT and CDR2 YYREEE (reference sequence). The CDR3 DNA is TGTGCCAGCAGCTTCGAACAGGGAAATGGAAACACCATATATTTT. Translating it yields CASSFEQGNGNTIYF.

The chain employs TRBV7-9 and TRBJ2-3; D is uncertain. Trimming removed 1 base from V and 2 bases from J, with 4 bases in between. This CDR3 spans 13 amino acids. Germline V gene data show CDR1 as SEHNR and CDR2 as FQNEAQ (reference sequence). CDR3 DNA sequence: TGTGCCAGCAGCTTAGACTCCACAGATACGCAGTATTTT. As protein: CASSLDSTDTQYF.